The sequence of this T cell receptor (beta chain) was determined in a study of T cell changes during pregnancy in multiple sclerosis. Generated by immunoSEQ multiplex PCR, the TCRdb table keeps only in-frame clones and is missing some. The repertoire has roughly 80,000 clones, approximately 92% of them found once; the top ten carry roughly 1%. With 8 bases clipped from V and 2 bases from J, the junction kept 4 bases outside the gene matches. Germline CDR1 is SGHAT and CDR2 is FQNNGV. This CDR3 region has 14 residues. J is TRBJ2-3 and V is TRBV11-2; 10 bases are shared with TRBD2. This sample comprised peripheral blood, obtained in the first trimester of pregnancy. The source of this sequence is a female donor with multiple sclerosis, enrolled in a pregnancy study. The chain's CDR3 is CASHLAGDTDTQYF. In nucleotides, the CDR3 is TGTGCCAGCCACCTAGCGGGGGACACAGATACGCAGTATTTT.